Each of the 21 T cell receptor beta chains below was sequenced from the same sample in a study of shared clonotypes between healthy human individuals. The table came from immunoSEQ multiplex PCR; TCRdb's copy has only in-frame clones and leaves some out. The sample yields roughly 2.5 million clones, around 94% seen once. The sample was naive CD4+ T cells sorted from blood. Subset specified: CD45RA+ positively selected. Source of these receptors: a man aged 18-30 years in good health.

CDR3 sequence reads: CASSPRDTEAFF. CDR3 nucleotide sequence: TGTGCCAGCAGTCCCCGGGACACTGAAGCTTTCTTT. This chain links TRBV6-1 with TRBJ1-1; D unresolved. V lost 5 bases to trimming and J lost 3 bases, with 7 bases between them. CDR1 and CDR2 from the germline V gene are MNHNS and SASEGT. The CDR3 totals 12 residues.

The chain recombines TRBV19 with TRBJ2-3; possibly TRBD1 for D (6 bases). Germline V lookup: CDR1 LNHDA, CDR2 SQIVND (reference sequence). The CDR3 totals 16 residues. V was cut by 5 bases and J by 2 bases, with 17 bases left in between. This chain's CDR3 is CASSFRDKLFTDTQYF. The CDR3 coding sequence is TGTGCCAGTAGTTTCCGGGACAAGCTTTTCACAGATACGCAGTATTTT.

This clone has a handful of counts. The rearrangement joins TRBV7-9 to TRBJ1-1; 8 bases are a match to TRBD1. V lost 3 bases and J lost 7; bases outside the gene matches: 4. The CDR3 is made up of 13 amino acids. Looked up from germline, CDR1 is SEHNR and CDR2 is FQNEAQ (reference sequence). DNA of the CDR3: TGTGCCAGCAGCTTCGGGACAGGCAGTGAAGCTTTCTTT. Its protein product is CASSFGTGSEAFF.

The rearrangement uses TRBV19 and TRBJ1-2, with D perhaps TRBD1 (5 bases). The germline V and J ends were trimmed by 4 bases and 7 bases, with 19 bases remaining between them. Germline V lookup: CDR1 LNHDA, CDR2 SQIVND (reference sequence). The CDR3 has 15 amino acids. The CDR3 spells CASSRAGTTLFGYTF. The CDR3 DNA follows: TGTGCCAGTAGTAGGGCTGGGACCACGTTGTTTGGCTACACCTTC.

On this clone: The same CDR3 arises from other DNA sequences in this sample as well. V gene TRBV25-1 combines with J gene TRBJ2-1, with D tentatively TRBD1 or TRBD2 (6 bases each). Per germline, CDR1 MGHDK and CDR2 SYGVNS. V was cut by 2 bases and J by 6 bases, with 11 bases left in between. The CDR3 is 14 amino acids. CDR3 coding DNA: TGTGCCAGCAGTGAACTGAAGGGGGGCAATGAGCAGTTCTTC. This encodes CASSELKGGNEQFF.

The chain has TRBV5-1 and TRBJ2-1; D call uncertain. V was clipped by 0 bases and J by 7 bases, with 14 bases between them. From germline, CDR1 is SGHRS and CDR2 YFSETQ. The CDR3 sequence is 15 residues long. The CDR3 DNA sequence: TGCGCCAGCAGCTTGGTCCCTATGATTGGGAATGAGCAGTTCTTC. This encodes CASSLVPMIGNEQFF.

The chain couples TRBV20-1 to TRBJ1-3; D unresolved. This CDR3 has 11 amino acids. In germline, CDR1 is DFQATT, CDR2 SNEGSKA (reference sequence). The chain's CDR3 is CSLSTESTIYF. The CDR3 DNA sequence: TGCAGCCTGTCTACGGAAAGCACCATATATTTT.

J is TRBJ2-7 and V is TRBV18, with a possible D match to TRBD1 (7 bases). CDR3 length equals 15 residues. The ends were cut back, 2 bases at V and 2 bases at J, with 13 bases in the middle. CDR1 is KGHSH and CDR2 is LQKENI in the germline V gene. CDR3 loop: CASSPFAGQTYEQYF. The CDR3 region has the DNA TGTGCCAGCTCACCATTCGCGGGACAGACCTACGAGCAGTACTTC. The full variable domain, with the rest looked up from reference TRBV18 and TRBJ2-7, is NAGVMQNPRHLVRRRGQEARLRCSPMKGHSHVYWYRQLPEEGLKFMVYLQKENIIDESGMPKERFSAEFPKEGPSILRIQQVVRGDSAAYFCASSPFAGQTYEQYFGPGTRLTVT.

The sample holds one count of this clone. The same CDR3 arises from other DNA sequences in this sample as well. This sequence joins TRBV18 and TRBJ1-2; 8 bases map to TRBD1. Germline CDR1 and CDR2: KGHSH and LQKENI. With V trimmed by 3 bases and J by 8 bases, 2 bases remained unmatched. The CDR3 has 12 residues. DNA for the CDR3: TGTGCCAGCTCACCCACAGGGGGAGGCTACACCTTC. Its translation is CASSPTGGGYTF. Combining the CDR3 with reference TRBV18 and TRBJ1-2 gives the whole variable domain NAGVMQNPRHLVRRRGQEARLRCSPMKGHSHVYWYRQLPEEGLKFMVYLQKENIIDESGMPKERFSAEFPKEGPSILRIQQVVRGDSAAYFCASSPTGGGYTFGSGTRLTVV.

The gene calls are TRBV10-1 and TRBJ2-3; 7 positions agree with TRBD1. The V gene end was trimmed by 6 bases and the J gene end by 4 bases; junction bases not matched to a gene: 7. There are 14 residues in the CDR3. CDR1 WNHNN and CDR2 SYGVQD come from the germline V gene (reference sequence). The CDR3 nucleotides read TGCGCCAGCAGCGGTGACAGGGAAGCAGATACGCAGTATTTT. The encoded protein is CASSGDREADTQYF.

This rearrangement joins TRBV10-2 to TRBJ2-7; 12 bases are a match to TRBD2. V trimming: 10 bases; J trimming: 4 bases; junction bases outside the gene matches: 8. The CDR3 runs to 14 residues. The germline gives CDR1 WSHSY, CDR2 SAAADI. In DNA form, the CDR3 reads TGCGCCACCCGACTAGCGGGGGAGATTTACGAGCAGTACTTC. The encoded protein is CATRLAGEIYEQYF.

This clone was counted only a few times. V usage is TRBV9 and J usage is TRBJ1-1, with D uncertain. Germline loops: CDR1 SGDLS, CDR2 YYNGEE. Trimming removed 3 bases from V and 11 bases from J, with 17 bases in between. The CDR3 is 13 residues long. The CDR3: CASSGIPGVGAFF. DNA for the CDR3: TGTGCCAGCAGCGGCATCCCGGGTGTTGGGGCTTTCTTT.

This chain links TRBV27 with TRBJ1-1; D possibly corresponds to TRBD1 (6 bases). The CDR3 consists of 14 residues. The ends were cut back, 2 bases at V and 6 bases at J, with 13 bases in the middle. Germline V lookup: CDR1 MNHEY, CDR2 SMNVEV (reference sequence). CDR3 protein: CASSLHRETAEAFF. For the CDR3, the DNA is TGTGCCAGCAGTTTACACAGGGAGACGGCTGAAGCTTTCTTT.

The rearrangement links TRBV7-9 to TRBJ2-5, with 13 bases that match TRBD2. After removal of 1 base from V and 0 bases from J, the junction contained 2 bases not matched to a gene. There are 17 residues in the CDR3. Germline V gives CDR1 SEHNR, CDR2 FQNEAQ (reference sequence). CDR3 coding DNA: TGTGCCAGCAGCTTAGGGACTAGCGGGGGTTACCAAGAGACCCAGTACTTC. Protein: CASSLGTSGGYQETQYF. The whole variable domain, filled in from reference TRBV7-9 and TRBJ2-5, reads DTGVSQNPRHKITKRGQNVTFRCDPISEHNRLYWYRQTLGQGPEFLTYFQNEAQLEKSRLLSDRFSAERPKGSFSTLEIQRTEQGDSAMYLCASSLGTSGGYQETQYFGPGTRLLVL.

The chain links TRBV5-5 to TRBJ2-5, with 7 bases lining up with TRBD1. The CDR3 contains 15 residues. Germline lookup yields CDR1 SGHKS and CDR2 YYEKEE (reference sequence). The V segment lost 0 bases and the J segment 4 bases; nucleotides outside the gene matches: 6. CDR3 in amino acids: CASSLEGGSRETQYF. The CDR3 DNA follows: TGTGCCAGCAGCTTGGAAGGGGGCTCGAGAGAGACCCAGTACTTC.

This CDR3 is CASSLGLGGDEQFF. CDR3 DNA: TGTGCCAGCAGCTTGGGACTAGGGGGCGATGAGCAGTTCTTC. The rearrangement links TRBV11-3 to TRBJ2-1; D perhaps matches TRBD2 (8 bases). The CDR3 is made up of 14 amino acids. V was trimmed by 3 bases and J by 8 bases, leaving 14 bases between them. In germline, CDR1 is SGHNT, CDR2 YENEEA.

The CDR3 nucleotides are TGTGCCAGCAGCCCCCATGGGAGGGTCGAGCAGTACTTC. It is translated as CASSPHGRVEQYF. The chain couples TRBV5-4 to TRBJ2-7; 7 bases agree with TRBD2. CDR3 length: 13 residues. With V trimmed by 4 bases and J by 6 bases, 7 bases remained unmatched. CDR1 SGHNT and CDR2 YYREEE come from the germline V gene (reference sequence).

The CDR3 DNA reads TGTGCCAGCAGCTTGGGGAGGGGGCGCGGCTCCTACGAGCAGTACTTC. Its protein is CASSLGRGRGSYEQYF. The rearrangement joins TRBV5-6 to TRBJ2-7, with D possibly matching TRBD1 (7 bases). CDR1 is SGHDT, CDR2 YYEEEE, per germline. With 0 bases removed from V and 0 bases from J, the gap between germline ends came to 13 bases. The CDR3 consists of 16 residues.

The V and J genes are TRBV4-1 and TRBJ2-1, with TRBD1 identical over 7 bases. This CDR3 is 17 amino acids long. The germline V gene encodes CDR1 MGHRA and CDR2 YSYEKL. J was trimmed by 2 bases and V by 0 bases; bases with no gene match: 7. In DNA form, the CDR3 reads TGCGCCAGCAGCCAAGATGGGACAGCTCACCCCTACAATGAGCAGTTCTTC. Translation gives CASSQDGTAHPYNEQFF.

This chain's CDR3 is CASSPPAVSFTDTQYF. The CDR3 DNA reads TGTGCCAGCAGTCCCCCGGCGGTTAGCTTCACAGATACGCAGTATTTT. This chain connects TRBV2 to TRBJ2-3; D unresolved. From germline, CDR1 is SNHLY and CDR2 FYNNEI. The CDR3 is 16 residues long. V was pared by 5 bases and J by 2 bases, with 17 bases between.

The V gene is TRBV19, the J gene TRBJ2-3, with 8 bases fitting TRBD2. The ends lost 6 bases at V and 1 base at J; junction bases unmatched: 6. The length of the CDR3 is 15 residues. The V gene's germline CDR1 is LNHDA and CDR2 SQIVND (reference sequence). The CDR3 bases are TGTGCCAGTAGACTCGGGACTAGAGGCACAGATACGCAGTATTTT. This codes for CASRLGTRGTDTQYF.